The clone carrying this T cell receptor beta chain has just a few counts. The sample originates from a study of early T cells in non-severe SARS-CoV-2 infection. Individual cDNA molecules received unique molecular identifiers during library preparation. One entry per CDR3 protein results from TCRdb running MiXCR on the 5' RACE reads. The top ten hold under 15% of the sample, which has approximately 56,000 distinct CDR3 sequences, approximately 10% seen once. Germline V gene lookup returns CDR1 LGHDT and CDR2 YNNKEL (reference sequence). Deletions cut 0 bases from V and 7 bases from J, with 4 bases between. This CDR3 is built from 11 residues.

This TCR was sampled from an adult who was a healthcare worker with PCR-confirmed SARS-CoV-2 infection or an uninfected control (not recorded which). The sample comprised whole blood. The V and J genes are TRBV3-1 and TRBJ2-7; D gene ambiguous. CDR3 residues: CASSQEGEQYF. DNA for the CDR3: TGTGCCAGCAGCCAAGAGGGTGAGCAGTACTTC.